A single sample gave rise to the 7 T cell receptor beta chains below, sequenced in a study of shared clonotypes between healthy human individuals. Repertoires were generated with immunoSEQ multiplex PCR, while TCRdb's copy carries only in-frame clones and drops some. There are 500,000 to 650,000 clones in the sample; just over 75% occur only once, and 12% lies in the top ten. The specimen was PBMCs. Receptors were obtained from a woman aged 40 to 50 in good health. Some clones in this sample may be carry-over from other donors' samples.

This chain links TRBV6-1 with TRBJ1-2; no clear D gene. This CDR3 spans 13 amino acids. Germline V lookup: CDR1 MNHNS, CDR2 SASEGT. V lost 2 bases and J 8 bases, leaving 12 bases between the germline ends. The CDR3 DNA reads TGTGCCAGCAGTGAAAAGGAGGTGGAGGGCTACACCTTC. Translated: CASSEKEVEGYTF.

Note on this clone: The conserved phenylalanine or tryptophan normally closing the CDR3 is absent here, so this likely arose from a read error. V usage is TRBV7-3 and J usage is TRBJ2-7, with D unclear. The CDR3 is made up of 14 amino acids. The germline gives CDR1 SGHTA, CDR2 FQGTGA. V dropped 1 base and J dropped 2 bases, with 9 bases sitting between them. The CDR3 coding sequence is TGTGCCAGCAGCTTAAGAGACGGCACCTACGAGCAGTACTCC. It encodes CASSLRDGTYEQYS.

This clone was picked up one time. The chain links TRBV27 to TRBJ2-7, with 13 bases aligning to TRBD2. V trimming: 2 bases; J trimming: 7 bases; junction bases outside the gene matches: 8. Germline V gene lookup returns CDR1 MNHEY and CDR2 SMNVEV (reference sequence). The CDR3 has 16 amino acids. In nucleotides, the CDR3 is TGTGCCAGCAGTTTAGGGGGACTAGCGGGAACTCGAGAGCAGTACTTC. This gives the protein CASSLGGLAGTREQYF.

This rearrangement joins TRBV5-1 to TRBJ2-1; D remains ambiguous. The CDR3 spans 12 residues. Germline CDR1 and CDR2: SGHRS and YFSETQ. V lost 0 bases to trimming and J lost 7 bases, with 5 bases between them. CDR3 protein: CASSLVLNEQFF. The CDR3 bases are TGCGCCAGCAGCTTGGTGCTTAATGAGCAGTTCTTC.

The rearrangement joins TRBV7-3 to TRBJ2-3, with TRBD2 matching over 13 bases. The V gene end was trimmed by 5 bases and the J gene end by 4 bases; junction bases not matched to a gene: 6. CDR1 and CDR2 (germline): SGHTA, FQGTGA. The CDR3 consists of 16 residues. In DNA, the CDR3 is TGTGCCAGCAGCCCCTGGACTAGCGGGAGTGCAGATACGCAGTATTTT. Translating gives CASSPWTSGSADTQYF.

The CDR3 nucleotides read TGCGCCAGCAGCTTGGCTGGCCTCACAGATACGCAGTATTTT. Protein product: CASSLAGLTDTQYF. The V and J genes are TRBV5-1 and TRBJ2-3; D not certain. The CDR3 contains 14 residues. Between the trimmed V and J ends, which lost 0 bases and 2 bases, there was a span of 7 bases. CDR1 SGHRS and CDR2 YFSETQ come from the germline V gene.

The V and J genes are TRBV10-3 and TRBJ2-2, with D maybe TRBD2 (6 bases). The CDR3 loop spans 15 amino acids. Germline CDR1 and CDR2: ENHRY and SYGVKD. V gave up 8 bases and J gave up 1 base, with 14 bases separating them. CDR3 protein: CAIGGWDGNTGELFF. The DNA for the CDR3 is TGTGCCATCGGGGGGTGGGACGGGAACACCGGGGAGCTGTTTTTT.